The clone carrying this TCR beta chain has ten or more counts. Its target is unknown. TCR alpha and beta CDR3 regions were amplified from RNA using iRepertoire nested multiplex PCR. Input was about 95-400 ng of tissue mRNA or PBMC total RNA. TCRdb ran MiXCR on the multiplex PCR reads and lists one entry per CDR3 protein. Found here are around 93,000 distinct CDR3 sequences, about 40% of them singletons; the top ten hold 35% to 45%. The source of the sample is a study of glioma-infiltrating T cells. The CDR3 sequence is 16 residues long. CDR1 and CDR2 from the germline V gene are DFQATT and SNEGSKA (reference sequence). With 2 bases removed from V and 4 bases from J, the gap between germline ends came to 17 bases. Study-level findings and limits: Only very few CDR3 sequences appeared in both tissue and blood. Above-expected tissue-blood divergence occurred in all gliomas, most in low-grade ones.

The chain employs TRBV20-1 and TRBJ1-4; D possibly corresponds to TRBD1 (5 bases). The clonotype was recovered from a human donor with low-grade glioma or glioblastoma, undergoing nonglioma brain surgery, or in good health (not recorded which). Input material: glioma tissue, nonneoplastic brain tissue, or PBMCs (not recorded which). CDR3 sequence: CSARSRSGRINEKLFF. The DNA of the CDR3 is TGCAGTGCTAGATCCCGATCAGGGCGGATTAATGAAAAACTGTTTTTT.